This T cell receptor beta chain was sequenced for a study of metastatic and nonmetastatic thyroid tumors. The wider study: Malignant thyroid and benign thyroid patients provided blood and tumor or nodule tissue whose repertoires were compared.

This clone was recorded many times. Antigen specificity is unknown. Findings and limits, study-wide: Reports indicated that malignant thyroid tumors showed significantly higher TCR beta diversity than benign nodules did, in blood and tumor.

Patients had received no treatment of any kind before thyroid surgery. TCRdb re-called clones via MiXCR from the PCR reads. The sample consists of over 25,000 clones, 15% of them appearing once. The CDR3 covers 15 residues. The germline CDR1 and CDR2 sequences are DFQATT and SNEGSKA (reference sequence). The V end was cut by 3 bases, the J end by 4 bases, with 16 bases between. The receptor was isolated from a male donor with papillary thyroid cancer or a benign thyroid nodule (not recorded which). Some clones in this sample may be carry-over from other donors' samples. V gene TRBV20-1 combines with J gene TRBJ2-4; TRBD2 is a possible D gene (6 bases). The sequenced sample consisted of blood. The CDR3 reads CSASYGGGEKNIQYF. The CDR3 nucleotides are TGCAGTGCTAGTTACGGGGGAGGTGAGAAAAACATTCAGTACTTC.